This T cell receptor beta chain was found in a study of regulatory T cells in long-lasting Graves disease. Trimming left V 7 bases short and J 7 bases short, with 12 bases between. CDR3 length: 13 amino acids. Germline CDR1 SGHTS, CDR2 YDEGEE. Construction of TCR beta libraries relied on iRepertoire HTBI primers and on Arm-PCR targeting CDR3 regions. Each CDR3 protein is one row after TCRdb ran MiXCR on the multiplex PCR reads. The data show about 210,000 distinct CDR3 sequences, roughly 20% seen once. Regarding time point: newly diagnosed GD, antithyroid drugs for less than 3 months. PBMC RNA was the source of the TCR library. The guidelines of the American Thyroid Association were the basis for diagnosing Graves' disease. This clonotype was observed at least ten times. These data were likewise used in another study, on T cells in Graves' hyperthyroidism and ophthalmopathy.

The sample was peripheral blood mononuclear cells (PBMCs), taken at new diagnosis, from a patient treated with antithyroid drugs. This receptor was obtained from a woman under 40 with Graves disease. The chain has TRBV5-8 and TRBJ1-6; D remains unclear. The CDR3 spells CASAREMNSPLHF. CDR3 DNA sequence: TGTGCCAGCGCTCGGGAGATGAATTCACCCCTCCACTTT. The full variable domain, with the rest looked up from reference TRBV5-8 and TRBJ1-6, is EAGVTQSPTHLIKTRGQQATLRCSPISGHTSVYWYQQALGLGLQFLLWYDEGEERNRGNFPPRFSGRQFPNYSSELNVNALELEDSALYLCASAREMNSPLHFGNGTRLTVT.